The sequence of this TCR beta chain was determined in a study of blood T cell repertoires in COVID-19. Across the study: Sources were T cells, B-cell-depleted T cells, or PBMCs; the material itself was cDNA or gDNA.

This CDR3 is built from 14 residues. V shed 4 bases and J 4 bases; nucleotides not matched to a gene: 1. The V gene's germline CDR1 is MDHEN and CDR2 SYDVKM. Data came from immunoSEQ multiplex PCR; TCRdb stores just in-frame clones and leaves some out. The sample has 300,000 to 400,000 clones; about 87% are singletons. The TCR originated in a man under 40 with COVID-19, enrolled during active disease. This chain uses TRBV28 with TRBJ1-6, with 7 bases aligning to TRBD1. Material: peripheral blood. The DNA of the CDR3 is TGTGCCAGCAGTTGGGGACAGTATAATTCACCCCTCCACTTT. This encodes CASSWGQYNSPLHF.